Described below is a single T cell receptor beta chain sequence and its context. Authors' methods: The authors estimated nucleated cell counts from reference gene primer amplification. This table comes from immunoSEQ multiplex PCR, and its TCRdb copy is limited to in-frame clones, with some not included. That table furnishes V, J and clone size, whereas the DNA furnished D and trimming. Among 74,000 or so clones listed, 80% to 90% were seen once. The entry originates in a study of blood T cell repertoires in COVID-19. Turning to the study itself: From the United States, Italy and Spain came samples of acute and convalescent COVID-19. PBMCs, B-cell-depleted T cells, or T cells provided the cDNA or gDNA that made up the material.

After removal of 6 bases from V and 1 base from J, the junction contained 6 bases not matched to a gene. Germline V gene data show CDR1 as LNHDA and CDR2 as SQIVND (reference sequence). The CDR3 loop spans 15 amino acids. The receptor was isolated from a human donor in a cohort sampled during active COVID-19. Sequenced input: peripheral blood. The J gene is TRBJ1-3, the V gene TRBV19; 7 bases agree with TRBD1. CDR3 region: CASRAGQVSGNTIYF. CDR3 nucleotides: TGTGCCAGTAGGGCCGGACAGGTGTCTGGAAACACCATATATTTT. Full variable domain (rest looked up from reference TRBV19 and TRBJ1-3): DGGITQSPKYLFRKEGQNVTLSCEQNLNHDAMYWYRQDPGQGLRLIYYSQIVNDFQKGDIAEGYSVSREKKESFPLTVTSAQKNPTAFYLCASRAGQVSGNTIYFGEGSWLTVV.